Presented here are 24 T cell receptor beta chains from one specimen sequenced in a study of T cells in localized non-small cell lung cancer. Profiling relied on immunoSEQ multiplex PCR, and the TCRdb table lists in-frame clones only, not all of them. In the table there are roughly 20,000 clones, about 89% of which are singletons. Here the sequenced sample was peripheral blood, taken before any cancer treatment. The source of these receptors is a woman between 35 and 75 years old with stage I lung adenocarcinoma.

The V call is TRBV9, the J call TRBJ1-5; D is uncertain. The CDR3 has 13 amino acids. The germline V and J ends were trimmed by 3 bases and 3 bases, with 7 bases remaining between them. The germline gives CDR1 SGDLS, CDR2 YYNGEE. The CDR3 DNA is TGTGCCAGCAGCGGCGGCTACAATCAGCCCCAGCATTTT. It yields the protein CASSGGYNQPQHF.

The rearrangement links TRBV7-9 to TRBJ1-3; D is unclear. The V gene lost 5 bases and the J gene lost 2 bases, with 10 bases spanning the gap. CDR3 size: 14 residues. The germline V gene encodes CDR1 SEHNR and CDR2 FQNEAQ (reference sequence). The CDR3 DNA follows: TGTGCCAGCAGCCCGCCCCGGCCTGGAAACACCATATATTTT. It codes for CASSPPRPGNTIYF.

The chain uses TRBV29-1 and TRBJ1-1; possibly TRBD1 for D (6 bases). Germline V gives CDR1 SQVTM, CDR2 ANQGSEA. This CDR3 comprises 12 residues. Trimming removed 7 bases from V and 10 bases from J, with 19 bases in between. CDR3 sequence: CSAARGGVGAFF. CDR3 DNA: TGCAGCGCTGCCAGGGGAGGGGTTGGAGCTTTCTTT.

The rearrangement uses TRBV19 and TRBJ1-1, with D uncertain. Germline V gene data show CDR1 as LNHDA and CDR2 as SQIVND (reference sequence). The ends were cut back, 3 bases at V and 0 bases at J, with 5 bases in the middle. The CDR3 spans 13 residues. This chain's CDR3 is CASSILLNTEAFF. The DNA of the CDR3 is TGTGCCAGTAGTATCCTGCTGAACACTGAAGCTTTCTTT.

This clone was counted a few times. This sequence joins TRBV11-2 and TRBJ1-1; D is unresolved. The CDR3 spans 12 residues. Trimming took 5 bases from V and 6 from J, leaving 10 bases between them. Germline CDR1 and CDR2: SGHAT and FQNNGV. The CDR3, as DNA: TGTGCCAGCAGCCTGATCGGGGCTGAAGCTTTCTTT. Its protein is CASSLIGAEAFF. Full variable domain (outside the CDR3, taken from reference TRBV11-2 and TRBJ1-1): EAGVAQSPRYKIIEKRQSVAFWCNPISGHATLYWYQQILGQGPKLLIQFQNNGVVDDSQLPKDRFSAERLKGVDSTLKIQPAKLEDSAVYLCASSLIGAEAFFGQGTRLTVV.

Only a few counts were recorded for this clone. The chain has TRBV6-5 and TRBJ2-1; 10 bases agree with TRBD2. The CDR3 totals 16 residues. Trimming took 2 bases from V and 1 from J; bases not matched to a gene: 2. CDR1 is MNHEY and CDR2 is SVGAGI in the germline V gene. The CDR3 here is CASSYKRGGSYNEQFF. In DNA, the CDR3 is TGTGCCAGCAGTTACAAGCGGGGGGGGTCCTACAATGAGCAGTTCTTC.

This chain joins TRBV6-6 and TRBJ1-3; TRBD1 might be the D (6 bases). Germline V gives CDR1 MNHNY, CDR2 SVGAGI (reference sequence). The ends were cut back, 6 bases at V and 0 bases at J, with 15 bases in the middle. This CDR3 comprises 16 residues. For the CDR3, the DNA is TGTGCCAGCAGGAAACCAGGGGAGGACTCTGGAAACACCATATATTTT. This sequence encodes CASRKPGEDSGNTIYF.

V is TRBV7-3 and J is TRBJ2-3; D could derive from TRBD1 or TRBD2 (5 bases each). The CDR3 contains 16 residues. CDR1 SGHTA and CDR2 FQGTGA come from the germline V gene. V gave up 3 bases and J gave up 0 bases, with 13 bases separating them. Here the CDR3 reads CASSFGAGRSTDTQYF. The CDR3 DNA sequence: TGTGCCAGCAGCTTCGGGGCAGGGAGAAGCACAGATACGCAGTATTTT.

The chain recombines TRBV2 with TRBJ1-1; D not certain. V lost 6 bases, J lost 5 bases, and 7 bases lay in between. Per the germline V gene, CDR1 is SNHLY and CDR2 is FYNNEI. The CDR3 has 11 amino acids. For the CDR3, the DNA is TGTGCCAGCAGCGCTGGGACTGAAGCTTTCTTT. The encoded protein is CASSAGTEAFF.

The CDR3: CASSLGQGAWQPQHF. For the CDR3, the DNA is TGTGCCAGCAGCCTCGGACAGGGGGCTTGGCAGCCCCAGCATTTT. This rearrangement joins TRBV11-2 to TRBJ1-5, with 11 bases identical to TRBD1. Germline V gene data show CDR1 as SGHAT and CDR2 as FQNNGV. The CDR3 is 15 residues long. V shed 5 bases, J shed 7 bases, and the junction held 7 bases outside the gene matches.

The V call is TRBV11-3, the J call TRBJ2-3; the D gene is possibly TRBD2 (6 bases). Germline V lookup: CDR1 SGHNT, CDR2 YENEEA. This CDR3 comprises 15 residues. V lost 1 base and J lost 1, with 9 bases in between. The CDR3 nucleotides read TGTGCCAGCAGCTTAGGGGCTAGCGGCACAGATACGCAGTATTTT. This gives the protein CASSLGASGTDTQYF.

This chain uses TRBV7-9 with TRBJ1-1; TRBD1 is a possible D gene (5 bases). Trimming took 4 bases from V and 1 from J, leaving 13 bases between them. CDR3 size: 15 residues. CDR1 and CDR2 (germline): SEHNR, FQNEAQ (reference sequence). The CDR3 DNA sequence: TGTGCCAGCAGCTCCAGCAGACAGCCGAACACTGAAGCTTTCTTT. Translated, it gives CASSSSRQPNTEAFF.

The chain combines TRBV7-2 with TRBJ2-4, with D maybe TRBD2 (7 bases). The CDR3 spans 14 residues. Looked up from germline, CDR1 is SGHTA and CDR2 is FQGNSA. Trimming shortened V by 8 bases and J by 1 base, and 12 bases separated the two germline ends. As DNA, the CDR3 is TGTGCCAGCGCGGGGGCGGTGGCCAAAAACATTCAGTACTTC. Amino acids: CASAGAVAKNIQYF.

The chain is built from TRBV2 and TRBJ2-1; no definite D call. The CDR3 sequence is 11 residues long. V lost 8 bases, J lost 9 bases, and 11 bases lay in between. Germline assignment: CDR1 SNHLY and CDR2 FYNNEI. DNA for the CDR3: TGTGCCAGCCCCCAATCGATTGAGCAGTTCTTC. Its translation: CASPQSIEQFF.

The genes are TRBV7-9 and TRBJ2-4; 9 positions agree with TRBD1. J gave up 3 bases and V 1 base, and 7 bases lay outside the gene matches. The CDR3 runs 17 residues. Germline V lookup: CDR1 SEHNR, CDR2 FQNEAQ (reference sequence). In DNA form, the CDR3 reads TGTGCCAGCAGCTTAGATGGCGGGACAGGGTTCAAAAACATTCAGTACTTC. Translation gives CASSLDGGTGFKNIQYF.

The gene calls are TRBV27 and TRBJ1-5, with D perhaps matching TRBD1 (6 bases). Germline V gives CDR1 MNHEY, CDR2 SMNVEV (reference sequence). CDR3 size: 15 residues. V was clipped by 0 bases and J by 3 bases, with 9 bases between them. CDR3 residues: CASSLSRGDNQPQHF. CDR3 in DNA: TGTGCCAGCAGTTTATCGAGGGGGGACAATCAGCCCCAGCATTTT.

The V gene is TRBV5-1, the J gene TRBJ2-6, with no clear D. This CDR3 has 15 amino acids. Trimming removed 2 bases from V and 0 bases from J, with 6 bases in between. Looked up from germline, CDR1 is SGHRS and CDR2 is YFSETQ. This CDR3 is CASSFGTSGANVLTF. DNA for the CDR3: TGCGCCAGCAGCTTTGGAACCTCTGGGGCCAACGTCCTGACTTTC.

The genes are TRBV7-2 and TRBJ2-1; the D gene is possibly TRBD2 (6 bases). V gave up 3 bases and J gave up 1 base, with 10 bases separating them. In germline, CDR1 is SGHTA, CDR2 FQGNSA. The CDR3 is 15 amino acids. The CDR3 reads CASSFGGVSYNEQFF. The CDR3 DNA is TGTGCCAGCAGCTTCGGCGGGGTTTCCTACAATGAGCAGTTCTTC.

The V call is TRBV5-1, the J call TRBJ2-7; 8 bases fit TRBD1. The CDR3 extends over 13 amino acids. Losses at the gene ends were 4 bases for V and 6 bases for J; bases not matched to a gene: 6. The germline V gene encodes CDR1 SGHRS and CDR2 YFSETQ. The CDR3 DNA reads TGCGCCAGCAGCGGAGGACAGGGAGTCGAGCAGTACTTC. It is translated as CASSGGQGVEQYF.

The chain recombines TRBV14 with TRBJ1-5; possible D gene TRBD1, 5 bases. Trimming cost V 2 bases and J 1 base, with 12 bases left between them. The germline V gene has CDR1 SGHDN and CDR2 FVKESK. This CDR3 is 16 amino acids long. In DNA form, the CDR3 reads TGTGCCAGCAGCCAAAAAAAGGGGAGGAGCAATCAGCCCCAGCATTTT. Protein product: CASSQKKGRSNQPQHF.

This clone was picked up a small number of times. V gene TRBV6-1 combines with J gene TRBJ2-2; D is possibly TRBD1 or TRBD2 (5 bases each). CDR1 and CDR2 from the germline V gene are MNHNS and SASEGT. V gave up 3 bases and J gave up 7 bases, with 15 bases separating them. This CDR3 region has 15 residues. The CDR3 sequence: CASSDVARGHGELFF. In nucleotides, the CDR3 is TGTGCCAGCAGTGACGTTGCGAGGGGTCACGGGGAGCTGTTTTTT.

This clone was observed a handful of times. The V and J genes are TRBV27 and TRBJ1-1, with D possibly TRBD1 on 5 matching bases. The CDR3 has 15 residues. CDR1 is MNHEY and CDR2 is SMNVEV in the germline V gene (reference sequence). The ends were cut back, 1 base at V and 4 bases at J, with 13 bases in the middle. CDR3: CASSLFGRGGTEAFF. CDR3 DNA: TGTGCCAGCAGTTTATTCGGCCGGGGGGGCACTGAAGCTTTCTTT.

This sequence joins TRBV11-3 and TRBJ2-3; D remains ambiguous. This CDR3 has 16 residues. Per germline, CDR1 SGHNT and CDR2 YENEEA. V was pared by 0 bases and J by 2 bases, with 12 bases between. CDR3 sequence (DNA): TGTGCCAGCAGCTTAGATGCACGGGCATCCACAGATACGCAGTATTTT. Protein sequence: CASSLDARASTDTQYF.

This clone was seen just once. This CDR3 reads CATSRDSGGETQYF. The CDR3 DNA follows: TGTGCCACCAGCAGAGATTCGGGGGGCGAGACCCAGTACTTC. The J gene is TRBJ2-5, the V gene TRBV15, with D possibly matching TRBD2 (7 bases). V lost 0 bases to trimming and J lost 5 bases, with 10 bases between them. The CDR3 contains 14 residues. Germline V gene lookup returns CDR1 LNHNV and CDR2 YYDKDF (reference sequence).